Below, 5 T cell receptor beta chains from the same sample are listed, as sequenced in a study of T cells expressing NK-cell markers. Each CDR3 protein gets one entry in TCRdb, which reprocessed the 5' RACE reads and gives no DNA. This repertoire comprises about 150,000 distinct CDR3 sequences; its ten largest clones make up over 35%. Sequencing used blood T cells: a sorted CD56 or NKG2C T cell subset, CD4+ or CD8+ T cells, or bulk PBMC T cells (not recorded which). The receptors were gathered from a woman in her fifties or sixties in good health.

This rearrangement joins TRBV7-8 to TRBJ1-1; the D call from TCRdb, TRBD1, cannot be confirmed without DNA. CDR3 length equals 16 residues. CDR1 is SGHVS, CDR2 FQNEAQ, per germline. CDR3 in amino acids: CASSLARWGADTEAFF. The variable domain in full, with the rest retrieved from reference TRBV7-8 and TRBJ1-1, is GAGVSQSPRYKVAKRGQDVALRCDPISGHVSLFWYQQALGQGPEFLTYFQNEAQLDKSGLPSDRFFAERPEGSVSTLKIQRTQQEDSAVYLCASSLARWGADTEAFFGQGTRLTVV.

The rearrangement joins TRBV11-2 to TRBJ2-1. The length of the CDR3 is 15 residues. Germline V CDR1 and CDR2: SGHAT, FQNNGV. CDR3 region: CASSLALGLGNEQFF.

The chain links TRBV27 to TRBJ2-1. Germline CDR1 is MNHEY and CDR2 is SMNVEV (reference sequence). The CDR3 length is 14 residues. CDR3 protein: CASSPSTRYNEQFF.

The CDR3: CASSYGVAGWNEQFF. The V and J genes are TRBV6-5 and TRBJ2-1; TCRdb proposes TRBD2, but this gene call is untestable without DNA. This CDR3 is 15 amino acids long. Germline assignment: CDR1 MNHEY and CDR2 SVGAGI.

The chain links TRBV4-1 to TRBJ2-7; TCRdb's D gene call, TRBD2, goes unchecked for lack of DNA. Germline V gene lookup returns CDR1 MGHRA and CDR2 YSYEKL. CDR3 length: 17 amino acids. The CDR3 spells CASSQGLQTSGSYEQYF.